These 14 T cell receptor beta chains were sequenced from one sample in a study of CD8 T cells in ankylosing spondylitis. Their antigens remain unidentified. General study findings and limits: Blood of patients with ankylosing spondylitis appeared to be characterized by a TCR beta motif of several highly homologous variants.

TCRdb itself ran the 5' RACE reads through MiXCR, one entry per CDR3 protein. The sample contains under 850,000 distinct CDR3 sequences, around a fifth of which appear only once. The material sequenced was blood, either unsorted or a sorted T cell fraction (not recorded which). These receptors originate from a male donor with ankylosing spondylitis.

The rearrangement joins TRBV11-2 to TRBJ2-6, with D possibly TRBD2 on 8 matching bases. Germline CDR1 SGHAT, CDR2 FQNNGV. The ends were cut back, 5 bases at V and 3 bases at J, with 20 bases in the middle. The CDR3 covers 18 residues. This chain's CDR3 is CASSQQGREAYGANVLTF. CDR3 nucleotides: TGTGCCAGCAGCCAACAGGGGCGGGAGGCCTATGGGGCCAACGTCCTGACTTTC. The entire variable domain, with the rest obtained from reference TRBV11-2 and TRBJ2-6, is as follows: EAGVAQSPRYKIIEKRQSVAFWCNPISGHATLYWYQQILGQGPKLLIQFQNNGVVDDSQLPKDRFSAERLKGVDSTLKIQPAKLEDSAVYLCASSQQGREAYGANVLTFGAGSRLTVL.

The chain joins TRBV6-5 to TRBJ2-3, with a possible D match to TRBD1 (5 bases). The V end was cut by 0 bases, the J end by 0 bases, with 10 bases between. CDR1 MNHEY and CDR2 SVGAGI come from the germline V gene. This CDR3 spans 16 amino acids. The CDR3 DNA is TGTGCCAGCAGTTACTCGATCTACAGGAGCACAGATACGCAGTATTTT. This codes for CASSYSIYRSTDTQYF.

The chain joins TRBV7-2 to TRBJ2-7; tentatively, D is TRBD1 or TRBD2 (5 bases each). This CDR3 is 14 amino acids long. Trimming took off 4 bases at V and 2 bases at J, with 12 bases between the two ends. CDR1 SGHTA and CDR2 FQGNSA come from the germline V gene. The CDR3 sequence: CASSSRDLTYEQYF. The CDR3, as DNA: TGTGCCAGCAGCTCCCGGGACCTAACCTACGAGCAGTACTTC.

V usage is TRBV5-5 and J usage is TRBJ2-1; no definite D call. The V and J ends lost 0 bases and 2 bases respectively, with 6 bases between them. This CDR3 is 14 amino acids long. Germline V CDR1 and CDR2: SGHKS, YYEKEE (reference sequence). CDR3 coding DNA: TGTGCCAGCAGCTTGGCTATGACCTACAATGAGCAGTTCTTC. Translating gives CASSLAMTYNEQFF.

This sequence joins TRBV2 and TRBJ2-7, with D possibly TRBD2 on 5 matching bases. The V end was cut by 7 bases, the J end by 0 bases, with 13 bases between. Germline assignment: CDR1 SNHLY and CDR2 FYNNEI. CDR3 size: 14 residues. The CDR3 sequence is CASIDQRYSYEQYF. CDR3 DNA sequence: TGTGCCAGCATCGACCAGCGGTACTCCTACGAGCAGTACTTC.

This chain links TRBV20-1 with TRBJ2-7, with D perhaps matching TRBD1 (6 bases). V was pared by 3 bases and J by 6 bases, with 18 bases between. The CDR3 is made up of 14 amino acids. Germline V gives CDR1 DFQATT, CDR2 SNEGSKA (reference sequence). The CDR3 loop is CSASSTGGPLEQYF. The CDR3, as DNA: TGCAGTGCTAGTTCGACAGGAGGACCCCTCGAGCAGTACTTC.

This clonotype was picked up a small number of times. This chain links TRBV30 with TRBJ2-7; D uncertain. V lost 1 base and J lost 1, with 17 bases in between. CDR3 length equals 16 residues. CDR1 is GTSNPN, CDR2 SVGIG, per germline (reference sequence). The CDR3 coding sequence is TGTGCCTGGAGTGGTGGAAGGCCCAACCTTTCCTACGAGCAGTACTTC. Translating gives CAWSGGRPNLSYEQYF.

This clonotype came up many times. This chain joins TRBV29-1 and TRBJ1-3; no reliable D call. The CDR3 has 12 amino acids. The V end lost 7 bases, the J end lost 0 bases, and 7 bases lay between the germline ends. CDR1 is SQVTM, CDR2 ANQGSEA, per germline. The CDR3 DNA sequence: TGCAGCGCTATATTCTCTGGAAACACCATATATTTT. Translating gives CSAIFSGNTIYF.

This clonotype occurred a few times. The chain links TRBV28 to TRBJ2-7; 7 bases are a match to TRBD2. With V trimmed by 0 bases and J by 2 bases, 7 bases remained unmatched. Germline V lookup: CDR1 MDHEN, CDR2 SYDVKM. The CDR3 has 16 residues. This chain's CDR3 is CASSLWVSSGTYEQYF. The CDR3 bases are TGTGCCAGCAGTTTATGGGTGTCTAGCGGAACCTACGAGCAGTACTTC.

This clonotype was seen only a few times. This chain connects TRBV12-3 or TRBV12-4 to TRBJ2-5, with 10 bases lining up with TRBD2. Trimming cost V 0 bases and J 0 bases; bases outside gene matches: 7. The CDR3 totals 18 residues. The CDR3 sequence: CASSLAPELAGDQETQYF. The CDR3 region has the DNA TGTGCCAGCAGTTTAGCGCCGGAGCTAGCGGGAGACCAAGAGACCCAGTACTTC.

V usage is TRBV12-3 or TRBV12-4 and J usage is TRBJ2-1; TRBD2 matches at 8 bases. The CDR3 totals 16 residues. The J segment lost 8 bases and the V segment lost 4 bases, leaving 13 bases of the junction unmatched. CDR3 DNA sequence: TGTGCCAGCAGTTCTCAGCAGCGGGAGAAGCGCGATGAGCAGTTCTTC. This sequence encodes CASSSQQREKRDEQFF.

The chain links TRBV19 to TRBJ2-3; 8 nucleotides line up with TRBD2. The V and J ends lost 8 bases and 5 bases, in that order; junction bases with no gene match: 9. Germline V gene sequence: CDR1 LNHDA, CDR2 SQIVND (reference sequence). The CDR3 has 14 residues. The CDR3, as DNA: TGTGCCAGTCGCTCGGGAGGGCCTGGAGATACGCAGTATTTT. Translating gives CASRSGGPGDTQYF.

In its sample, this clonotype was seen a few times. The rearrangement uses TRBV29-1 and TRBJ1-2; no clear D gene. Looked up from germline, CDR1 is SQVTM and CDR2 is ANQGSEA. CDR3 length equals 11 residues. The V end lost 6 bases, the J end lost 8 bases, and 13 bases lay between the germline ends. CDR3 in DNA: TGCAGCGTGAGGCAGGCCTACGGCTACACCTTC. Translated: CSVRQAYGYTF.

CDR3 amino acids: CASFEGLETQYF. The CDR3 nucleotides are TGCGCCAGCTTTGAAGGCCTGGAGACCCAGTACTTC. V and J are TRBV5-1 and TRBJ2-5; D is ambiguous. Germline V gene sequence: CDR1 SGHRS, CDR2 YFSETQ. Trimming took off 7 bases at V and 5 bases at J, with 12 bases between the two ends. CDR3 length: 12 amino acids. Using reference TRBV5-1 and TRBJ2-5 for the parts outside the CDR3, the full variable domain is KAGVTQTPRYLIKTRGQQVTLSCSPISGHRSVSWYQQTPGQGLQFLFEYFSETQRNKGNFPGRFSGRQFSNSRSEMNVSTLELGDSALYLCASFEGLETQYFGPGTRLLVL.